This T cell receptor (beta chain) stems from a study of PD-1 blockade in classical Hodgkin lymphoma. Study information: Patients were treated with nivolumab at 3 mg/kg, and this was given intravenously every 2 weeks. Study observations and caveats: Complete responders had baseline diversity similar to newly diagnosed patients. Reports described newly diagnosed patients as having lower baseline TCR diversity than healthy donors. It was CD4+ TCR diversity, not CD8+, that rose significantly by C4D1.

In every patient, relapse followed autologous stem cell transplantation, while exposure to brentuximab vedotin differed. Repertoires were generated with immunoSEQ multiplex PCR, while TCRdb's copy carries only in-frame clones and drops some. The sample lists over 80,000 clones, roughly 92% occurring once. CDR3 length: 11 residues. Germline V gene data show CDR1 as DFQATT and CDR2 as SNEGSKA (reference sequence). Trimming took 2 bases from V and 8 from J, leaving 7 bases between them. This clone was seen only once. Its antigen remains unidentified. The sequences come from peripheral blood mononuclear cells (PBMCs), collected at baseline. The source is a human donor with classical Hodgkin lymphoma. V gene TRBV20-1 combines with J gene TRBJ2-1; D ambiguous. CDR3 loop: CSARFVDEQFF. The CDR3 nucleotides are TGCAGTGCTAGATTCGTAGATGAGCAGTTCTTC.